This TCR beta chain was sequenced in a study of radiation and T cells in renal cell carcinoma. Notes on the study in general: Top tumor clonotypes rose in blood 2 weeks post-radiation, then contracted. Pretreatment tumor biopsies were lacking, so baseline clonotypes are unknown.

The V end lost 6 bases, the J end lost 1 base, and 12 bases lay between the germline ends. CDR1 is MDHEN and CDR2 is SYDVKM in the germline V gene. This CDR3 is built from 14 residues. About this clone: Its antigen is as yet unknown.

The time point denotes: baseline pretreatment blood. This sample's treatment: 15 Gy SBRT to primary tumor, nephrectomy 4 weeks later. This renal cell carcinoma was of the clear cell type. Sequenced by immunoSEQ multiplex PCR; TCRdb stores in-frame clones only, minus some. The data contain more than 75,000 clones, 82% of them seen just once; the ten biggest clones take up less than 7%. The receptor was isolated from a man aged 55-75 years with renal cell carcinoma. The source material was blood, sampled from a patient whose treatment included radiotherapy and nephrectomy. The chain carries TRBV28 and TRBJ2-5, with D unresolved. CDR3 sequence (DNA): TGTGCCAGCAGACCCCGGGTGACCCAAGAGACCCAGTACTTC. This encodes CASRPRVTQETQYF.